Given below is one T cell receptor (beta chain) in context. The length of the CDR3 is 18 residues. The V gene end was trimmed by 6 bases and the J gene end by 0 bases; junction bases not matched to a gene: 14. Germline V gives CDR1 MDHEN, CDR2 SYDVKM. The sample comes from a study of blood T cell repertoires in COVID-19. About the research overall: Acute and convalescent COVID-19 samples came from the United States, Italy and Spain. Sources were T cells, B-cell-depleted T cells, or PBMCs; the material itself was cDNA or gDNA.

In the source study's methods: Estimated nucleated cell counts came from reference gene primer amplification. Profiled with immunoSEQ multiplex PCR; TCRdb holds only in-frame clones, not every one. V and J calls and clone size are copied from that table; D and trimming were computed from the DNA. The sample lists under 300,000 clones, roughly 90% occurring once. The receptor comes from a woman aged 40 to 50 who had recovered from COVID-19. Material: peripheral blood. The chain uses TRBV28 and TRBJ1-5; 7 positions agree with TRBD1. CDR3 amino acids: CASSVTEGGKYSNQPQHF. Written as DNA, the CDR3 is TGTGCCAGCAGCGTTACAGAAGGGGGCAAATATAGCAATCAGCCCCAGCATTTT.